These 5 T cell receptor beta chains were all obtained from the same sample, sequenced in a study of blood T cell repertoires in COVID-19 (TCRdb year 2020). The library was produced with the immunoSEQ multiplex PCR assay. TCRdb stores this immuneACCESS table with in-frame sequences only. Part of the clones is absent; in the studies checked, under half of the shortfall reflects unresolved V genes, and no reason is known for the rest. For this sample the table gives 110,000 or so clones, of which around 85% were detected only once. Roughly 5% of the sample lies in the top ten. The specimen sequenced was peripheral blood. The receptor set was obtained from a woman aged 60-75 years with COVID-19, enrolled during active disease.

This sequence joins TRBV6-5 and TRBJ1-1, with D maybe TRBD1 (6 bases). The germline V gene has CDR1 MNHEY and CDR2 SVGAGI. V lost 2 bases to trimming and J lost 5 bases, with 12 bases between them. The CDR3 covers 14 residues. DNA for the CDR3: TGTGCCAGCAGTTACGACAGGACTAGAACTGAAGCTTTCTTT. The encoded protein is CASSYDRTRTEAFF.

This clone came up once. Here the CDR3 DNA reads TGTGCCAGCAGTCCGGGCTGGGGCCGCCACTTGAACACTGAAGCTTTCTTT. This encodes CASSPGWGRHLNTEAFF. J is TRBJ1-1 and V is TRBV27; D possibly corresponds to TRBD1 (5 bases). CDR3 size: 17 residues. Trimming removed 5 bases from V and 0 bases from J, with 19 bases in between. CDR1 is MNHEY and CDR2 is SMNVEV in the germline V gene (reference sequence).

CDR3 protein: CAIDRGEGTGTGNTIYF. The DNA of the CDR3 is TGTGCCATCGACCGTGGGGAAGGAACTGGGACAGGAAACACCATATATTTT. This chain joins TRBV10-3 and TRBJ1-3; maybe TRBD1 (6 bases). The CDR3 has 17 residues. The germline gives CDR1 ENHRY, CDR2 SYGVKD. With 8 bases removed from V and 4 bases from J, the gap between germline ends came to 24 bases.

This rearrangement joins TRBV6-5 to TRBJ1-5; unclear D gene. In germline, CDR1 is MNHEY, CDR2 SVGAGI. The CDR3 is made up of 11 amino acids. V lost 7 bases, J lost 4 bases, and 5 bases lay in between. The CDR3 DNA is TGTGCCAGCAAGAGGAATCAGCCCCAGCATTTT. Protein sequence: CASKRNQPQHF.

The chain links TRBV29-1 to TRBJ1-1; D is possibly TRBD1 (5 bases). The CDR3 contains 13 residues. CDR1 and CDR2 from the germline V gene are SQVTM and ANQGSEA. Trimming removed 5 bases from V and 4 bases from J, with 14 bases in between. In nucleotides, the CDR3 is TGCAGCGTTTCCAGGGATATGAGCACTGAAGCTTTCTTT. Residues: CSVSRDMSTEAFF. The whole variable domain, remainder taken from reference TRBV29-1 and TRBJ1-1, is SAVISQKPSRDICQRGTSLTIQCQVDSQVTMMFWYRQQPGQSLTLIATANQGSEATYESGFVIDKFPISRPNLTFSTLTVSNMSPEDSSIYLCSVSRDMSTEAFFGQGTRLTVV.